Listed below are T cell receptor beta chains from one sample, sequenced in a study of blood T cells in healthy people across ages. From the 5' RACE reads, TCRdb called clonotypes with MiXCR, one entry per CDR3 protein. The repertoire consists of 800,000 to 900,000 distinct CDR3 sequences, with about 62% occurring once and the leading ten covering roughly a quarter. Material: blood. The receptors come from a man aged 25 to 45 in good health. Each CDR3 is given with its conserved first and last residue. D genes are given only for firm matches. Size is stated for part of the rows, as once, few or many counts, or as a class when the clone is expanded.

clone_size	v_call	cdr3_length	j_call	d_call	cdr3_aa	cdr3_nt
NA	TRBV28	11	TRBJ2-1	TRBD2	CASSLAGGVFF	TGTGCCAGCAGTTTAGCGGGGGGGGTGTTCTTC
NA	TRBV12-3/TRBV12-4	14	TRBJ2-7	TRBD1	CASSERTGGIEQYF	TGTGCCAGCAGTGAACGGACAGGGGGGATCGAGCAGTACTTC
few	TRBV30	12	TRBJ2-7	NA	CAWSRDNYEQYF	TGTGCCTGGAGCCGCGACAACTACGAGCAGTACTTC
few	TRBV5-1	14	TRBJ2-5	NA	CASSLVSGKETQYF	TGCGCCAGCAGCTTAGTCAGCGGTAAAGAGACCCAGTACTTC
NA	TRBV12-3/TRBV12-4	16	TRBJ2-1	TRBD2	CASSPGTSGMESEQFF	TGTGCCAGCAGTCCGGGGACTAGCGGGATGGAGAGTGAGCAGTTCTTC
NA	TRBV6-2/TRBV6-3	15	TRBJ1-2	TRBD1	CASRAGNRGLHGYTF	TGTGCCAGCAGGGCCGGTAACAGGGGGTTGCATGGCTACACCTTC
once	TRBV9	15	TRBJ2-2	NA	CASSVELEATGELFF	TGTGCCAGCAGCGTAGAACTCGAGGCCACCGGGGAGCTGTTTTTT
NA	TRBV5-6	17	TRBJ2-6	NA	CASSLVVGSSGANVLTF	TGTGCCAGCAGCTTGGTGGTTGGGAGCTCTGGGGCCAACGTCCTGACTTTC
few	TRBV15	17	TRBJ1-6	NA	CATSRDRSYSYNSPLHF	TGTGCCACCAGCAGAGACCGGTCATACTCCTATAATTCACCCCTCCACTTT
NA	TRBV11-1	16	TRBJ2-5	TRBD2	CASSLGRSGVQETQYF	TGTGCCAGCAGCTTAGGTCGCAGCGGGGTTCAAGAGACCCAGTACTTC
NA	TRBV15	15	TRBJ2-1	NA	CATSRGGGPYNEQFF	TGTGCCACCAGCAGAGGGGGGGGGCCCTACAATGAGCAGTTCTTC
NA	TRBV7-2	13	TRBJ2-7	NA	CAGSLGGPYEQYF	TGTGCCGGCAGCTTAGGGGGACCCTACGAGCAATACTTC
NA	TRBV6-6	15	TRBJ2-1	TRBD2	CASSFPLAGGNEQFF	TGTGCCAGCAGTTTCCCTCTAGCGGGGGGTAATGAGCAGTTCTTC
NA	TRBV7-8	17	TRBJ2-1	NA	CASSGYRRILSYNEQFF	TGTGCCAGCAGTGGATACAGGCGTATCCTCTCCTACAATGAGCAGTTCTTC
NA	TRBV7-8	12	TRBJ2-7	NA	CASSPHYGEQYF	TGTGCCAGCAGCCCGCACTATGGCGAGCAGTACTTC
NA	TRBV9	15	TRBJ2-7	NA	CASSGRQRSSYEQYF	TGTGCCAGCAGCGGGAGACAGAGGAGCTCCTACGAGCAGTACTTC
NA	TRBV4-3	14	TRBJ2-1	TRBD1	CASSLRDRNNEQFF	TGCGCCAGCAGCCTCAGGGACAGAAACAATGAGCAGTTCTTC
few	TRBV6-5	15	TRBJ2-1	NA	CASRPPGQPNNEQFF	TGTGCCAGCAGACCGCCGGGACAACCTAACAATGAGCAGTTCTTC
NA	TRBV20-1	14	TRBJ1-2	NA	CSARDPTGNYGYTF	TGCAGTGCTAGAGATCCCACAGGGAACTATGGCTACACCTTC
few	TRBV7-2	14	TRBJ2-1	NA	CASSSSAGIKGQFF	TGTGCCAGCAGCTCATCCGCGGGGATAAAAGGGCAGTTCTTC
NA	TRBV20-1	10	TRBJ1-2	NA	CSARGDGYTF	TGCAGTGCTAGAGGTGATGGCTACACCTTC
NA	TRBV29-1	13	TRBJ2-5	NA	CSVGTANQETQYF	TGCAGCGTTGGGACAGCCAACCAAGAGACCCAGTACTTC
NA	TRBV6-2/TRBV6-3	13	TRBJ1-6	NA	CASRSPARGPLHF	TGTGCCAGCAGATCCCCGGCACGTGGACCCCTCCACTTT
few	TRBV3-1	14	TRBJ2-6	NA	CASSPRDGANVLTF	TGTGCCAGCAGCCCCCGTGACGGGGCCAACGTCCTGACTTTC
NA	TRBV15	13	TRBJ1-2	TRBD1	CATSDRGLYGYTF	TGTGCCACCAGCGACAGGGGGCTATATGGCTACACCTTC
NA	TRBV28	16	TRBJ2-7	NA	CASSFVFGVETYEQYF	TGTGCCAGCAGTTTCGTCTTTGGGGTGGAGACCTACGAGCAGTACTTC
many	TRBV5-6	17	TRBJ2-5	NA	CASSTIPPDRGSETQYF	TGTGCCAGCAGCACCATACCTCCCGACCGGGGGTCGGAGACCCAGTACTTC
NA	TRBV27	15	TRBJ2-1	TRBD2	CASGIAGASYNEQFF	TGTGCCAGCGGGATAGCGGGGGCCTCCTACAATGAGCAGTTCTTC
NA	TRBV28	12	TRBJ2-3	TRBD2	CASSSTGGTQYF	TGTGCCAGCAGTTCGACGGGAGGGACGCAGTATTTT
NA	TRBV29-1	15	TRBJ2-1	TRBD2	CSVERRLASHNEQFF	TGCAGCGTTGAGCGACGACTAGCTTCCCACAATGAGCAGTTCTTC
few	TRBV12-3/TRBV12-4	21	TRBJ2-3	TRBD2	CASSPLLGLAGEGSISDTQYF	TGTGCCAGCAGTCCGCTCCTAGGACTAGCGGGGGAGGGGAGTATATCAGATACGCAGTATTTT
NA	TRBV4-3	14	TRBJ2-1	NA	CASSQDRGFDEQFF	TGCGCCAGCAGCCAAGATAGGGGGTTTGATGAGCAGTTCTTC
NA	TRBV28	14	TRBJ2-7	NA	CASSLWEARVEQYF	TGTGCCAGCAGTTTATGGGAAGCCAGGGTCGAGCAGTACTTC
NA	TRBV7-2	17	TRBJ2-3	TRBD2	CASIPLDRGGLTDTQYF	TGTGCCAGCATCCCCCTGGATCGGGGGGGCCTCACAGATACGCAGTATTTT
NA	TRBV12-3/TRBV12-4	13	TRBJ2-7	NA	CASSFPENYEQYF	TGTGCCAGCAGTTTCCCAGAAAATTACGAGCAGTACTTC
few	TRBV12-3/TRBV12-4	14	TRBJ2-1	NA	CASSLAALNNEQFF	TGTGCCAGCAGTTTAGCGGCCCTAAACAATGAGCAGTTCTTC
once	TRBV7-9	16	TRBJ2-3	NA	CASSRTGVLRTDTQYF	TGTGCCAGCAGCCGGACTGGAGTCCTACGCACAGATACGCAGTATTTT
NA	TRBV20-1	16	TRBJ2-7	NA	CSARDHKGHNAYEQYF	TGCAGTGCTAGAGATCACAAGGGACACAACGCCTACGAGCAGTACTTC
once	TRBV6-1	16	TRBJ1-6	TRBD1	CASRADRGGGNSPLHF	TGTGCCAGCAGGGCGGACAGGGGCGGTGGAAATTCACCCCTCCACTTT
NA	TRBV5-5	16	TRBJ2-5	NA	CASSLNPGVDQETQYF	TGTGCCAGCAGCTTGAACCCCGGGGTGGACCAAGAGACCCAGTACTTC
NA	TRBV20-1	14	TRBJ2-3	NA	CSARSGLSTDTQYF	TGCAGTGCTAGATCGGGACTTAGCACAGATACGCAGTATTTT
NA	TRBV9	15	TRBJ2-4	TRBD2	CASSASSGPTLEQYF	TGTGCCAGCAGCGCCTCTAGCGGACCTACGTTAGAGCAGTACTTC
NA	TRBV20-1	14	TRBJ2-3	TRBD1	CSAETGGVTDTQYF	TGCAGTGCCGAGACAGGGGGCGTTACAGATACGCAGTATTTT
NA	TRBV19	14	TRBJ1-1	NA	CASSKIPEDTEAFF	TGTGCCAGTAGTAAGATACCTGAGGACACTGAAGCTTTCTTT
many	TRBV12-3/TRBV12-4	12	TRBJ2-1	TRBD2	CASGRGGNEQFF	TGTGCCAGCGGGCGGGGGGGCAATGAGCAGTTCTTC
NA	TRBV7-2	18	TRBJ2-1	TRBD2	CASSLVGGPGGPYNEQFF	TGTGCCAGCAGCTTAGTAGGGGGACCGGGGGGGCCGTACAATGAGCAGTTCTTC
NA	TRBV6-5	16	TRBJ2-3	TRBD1	CASSNTGDPSTDTQYF	TGTGCCAGCAGCAATACAGGGGACCCTTCCACAGATACGCAGTATTTT
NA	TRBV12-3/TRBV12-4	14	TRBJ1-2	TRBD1	CASRRGQGAGGYTF	TGTGCCAGCAGGAGAGGACAGGGGGCGGGCGGCTACACCTTC
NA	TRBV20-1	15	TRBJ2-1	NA	CSARGITNSYNEQFF	TGCAGTGCTAGGGGAATTACAAACTCCTACAATGAGCAGTTCTTC
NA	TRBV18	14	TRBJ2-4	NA	CASSPGIAKNIQYF	TGTGCCAGCTCACCGGGAATAGCCAAAAACATTCAGTACTTC
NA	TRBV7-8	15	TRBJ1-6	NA	CASSSMVPGDSPLHF	TGTGCCAGCAGCTCCATGGTCCCTGGGGATTCACCCCTCCACTTT
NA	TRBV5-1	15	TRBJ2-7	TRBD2	CASSSAGGLTYEQYF	TGCGCCAGCAGCTCCGCGGGAGGCCTAACCTACGAGCAGTACTTC
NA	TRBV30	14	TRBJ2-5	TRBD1	CAWRKTGGQETQYF	TGTGCCTGGAGGAAGACAGGGGGACAAGAGACCCAGTACTTC
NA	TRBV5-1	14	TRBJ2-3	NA	CASSPGQVGDTQYF	TGCGCCAGCAGCCCCGGTCAAGTCGGGGATACGCAGTATTTT
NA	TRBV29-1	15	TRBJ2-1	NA	CSVQTPGYDYNEQFF	TGCAGCGTTCAAACACCGGGGTATGACTACAATGAGCAGTTCTTC
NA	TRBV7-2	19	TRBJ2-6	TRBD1	CASSLVTGQLSSGANVLTF	TGTGCCAGCAGCTTAGTTACGGGACAGTTAAGCTCTGGGGCCAACGTCCTGACTTTC
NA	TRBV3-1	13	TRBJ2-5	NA	CASSQAIESPQYF	TGTGCCAGCAGCCAAGCGATAGAGTCGCCCCAGTACTTC
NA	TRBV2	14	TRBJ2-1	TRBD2	CASSELAGDNEQFF	TGTGCCAGCAGTGAACTAGCGGGGGACAATGAGCAGTTCTTC
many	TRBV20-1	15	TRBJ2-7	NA	CSARDYTGSSYEQYF	TGCAGTGCTAGAGATTATACAGGGTCATCCTACGAGCAGTACTTC
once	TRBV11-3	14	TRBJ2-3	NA	CASSLRGAEDTQYF	TGTGCCAGCAGCTTGAGGGGGGCTGAAGATACGCAGTATTTT